This is a list of T cell receptor beta chains from one sample in a study of shared clonotypes between healthy human individuals. Data came from immunoSEQ multiplex PCR; TCRdb stores just in-frame clones and leaves some out. The repertoire includes some 1.5 million clones, 95% to 99% of them detected once, and roughly 0.45% sits in the top ten. What was sequenced was naive CD4+ T cells sorted from blood. The receptors here all came from a man under 40 in good health. Both conserved end residues are part of each CDR3. D genes are given only for firm matches. Where a row states a size, it is once, few, many or the class of an expanded clone; other rows omit it.

clone size	V gene	D gene	J gene	CDR3 protein	CDR3 DNA
once	TRBV11-2	-	TRBJ2-3	CASSLVRGRPTPQDTQYF	TGTGCCAGCAGCTTAGTCCGGGGCCGACCCACACCACAAGATACGCAGTATTTT
-	TRBV19	-	TRBJ1-2	CASSKTDRLEDYTF	TGTGCCAGTAGTAAAACGGACCGCCTCGAGGACTACACCTTC
-	TRBV4-1	-	TRBJ2-5	CASSQPQETQYF	TGCGCCAGCAGCCAACCACAAGAGACCCAGTACTTC
-	TRBV7-3	-	TRBJ2-3	CASSSQGRTDTQYF	TGTGCCAGCAGCTCGCAGGGAAGGACAGATACGCAGTATTTT
-	TRBV2	-	TRBJ1-2	CASSLVYMEGYTF	TGTGCCAGCAGCCTGGTTTATATGGAAGGCTACACCTTC
once	TRBV6-4	TRBD2	TRBJ2-3	CASSDEAGPHATQYF	TGTGCCAGCAGTGACGAAGCGGGGCCCCACGCTACGCAGTATTTT
-	TRBV29-1	-	TRBJ1-1	CSVEARPHTEAFF	TGCAGCGTTGAAGCCAGGCCTCACACTGAAGCTTTCTTT
-	TRBV7-1	-	TRBJ2-1	CASSLTPHRDEQFF	TGTGCCAGCAGCTTAACCCCCCACCGGGATGAGCAGTTCTTC
once	TRBV5-1	TRBD2	TRBJ2-7	CASSLEVVAGGSYEQYF	TGCGCCAGCAGCTTGGAGGTTGTTGCGGGAGGTTCCTACGAGCAGTACTTC
once	TRBV28	TRBD2	TRBJ2-2	CASTSRKTSGVTGELFF	TGTGCCAGCACATCTCGTAAGACTAGCGGAGTCACCGGGGAGCTGTTTTTT
-	TRBV7-3	-	TRBJ2-2	CASSLRRQVGGELFF	TGTGCCAGCAGCTTACGTCGACAAGTTGGCGGGGAGCTGTTTTTT
-	TRBV29-1	-	TRBJ2-7	CSVVGGSSYEQYF	TGCAGCGTTGTCGGCGGTAGCTCCTACGAGCAGTACTTC
-	TRBV7-9	-	TRBJ2-6	CASSTVPSGANVLTF	TGTGCCAGCAGCACAGTCCCCTCTGGGGCCAACGTCCTGACTTTC
-	TRBV7-2	-	TRBJ1-4	CASSLDPGRINEKLFF	TGTGCCAGCAGCTTGGATCCGGGACGGATTAATGAAAAACTGTTTTTT
-	TRBV21-1	-	TRBJ1-2	CASSPVSVYTF	TGTGCCAGCAGCCCTGTTTCTGTCTACACCTTC
-	TRBV30	-	TRBJ1-5	CAWNRVGQPQHF	TGTGCCTGGAACAGGGTAGGTCAGCCCCAGCATTTT
-	TRBV18	-	TRBJ1-4	CASSPPGQEKLFF	TGTGCCAGCTCACCCCCAGGGCAAGAAAAACTGTTTTTT
-	TRBV5-1	TRBD2	TRBJ2-7	CASSLDYGTSGRESSYEQYF	TGCGCCAGCAGCTTGGACTACGGGACTAGCGGGAGAGAGAGCTCCTACGAGCAGTACTTC
-	TRBV6-5	TRBD1	TRBJ1-4	CASSYIGTGNEKLFF	TGTGCCAGCAGTTACATCGGGACAGGGAATGAAAAACTGTTTTTT
-	TRBV27	-	TRBJ2-2	CASSRQRVKIREKNTGELFF	TGTGCCAGCAGTCGGCAACGGGTCAAGATCCGGGAGAAAAACACCGGGGAGCTGTTTTTT
-	TRBV29-1	-	TRBJ1-1	CSVVSLPEAFF	TGCAGCGTTGTCTCCTTACCTGAAGCTTTCTTT
-	TRBV9	TRBD2	TRBJ2-3	CASNPSGSPDTQYF	TGTGCCAGCAACCCTAGCGGGAGCCCAGATACGCAGTATTTT
-	TRBV5-1	-	TRBJ1-2	CASSLERRRGYGYTF	TGCGCCAGCAGCTTGGAACGTCGGAGGGGCTATGGCTACACCTTC
-	TRBV2	-	TRBJ2-3	CASSLQRVGTDTQYF	TGTGCCAGCAGCCTACAACGGGTAGGCACAGATACGCAGTATTTT
-	TRBV29-1	TRBD2	TRBJ2-7	CSVTSGSSYEQYF	TGCAGCGTTACTAGCGGGAGCTCCTACGAGCAGTACTTC
-	TRBV6-6	TRBD1	TRBJ1-1	CASSYPQGAKTEAFF	TGTGCCAGCAGCTACCCTCAGGGGGCTAAGACTGAAGCTTTCTTT
-	TRBV2	-	TRBJ1-3	CASSDPGRLSGNTIYF	TGTGCCAGCAGTGATCCAGGGAGACTCTCTGGAAACACCATATATTTT
-	TRBV7-7	TRBD1	TRBJ2-7	CASSLGTVPSYEQYF	TGTGCTAGCAGCTTAGGGACAGTGCCCTCCTACGAGCAGTACTTC
-	TRBV20-1	-	TRBJ2-3	CSASMDTQYF	TGCAGTGCTAGTATGGATACGCAGTATTTT
-	TRBV5-1	TRBD2	TRBJ2-1	CASSLRASGDNEQFF	TGCGCCAGCAGCTTGCGGGCTAGCGGGGACAATGAGCAGTTCTTC
-	TRBV19	-	TRBJ1-2	CASRDTGNYGYTF	TGTGCCAGTAGGGATACAGGGAACTATGGCTACACCTTC
-	TRBV28	-	TRBJ2-6	CASSLLQGSGANVLTF	TGTGCCAGCAGTTTATTACAGGGTTCTGGGGCCAACGTCCTGACTTTC
once	TRBV29-1	-	TRBJ2-1	CSVGSSSYNEQFF	TGCAGCGTTGGGTCCAGCTCCTACAATGAGCAGTTCTTC
-	TRBV5-1	-	TRBJ2-3	CASSKQGGLGTDTQYF	TGCGCCAGCAGCAAACAGGGCGGCCTGGGCACAGATACGCAGTATTTT
once	TRBV7-2	-	TRBJ2-7	CASSLVERNEQYF	TGTGCCAGCAGCTTAGTGGAAAGGAACGAGCAGTACTTC
-	TRBV5-5	TRBD1	TRBJ1-4	CASSPGQGWVEKLFF	TGTGCCAGCAGTCCCGGACAGGGTTGGGTCGAAAAACTGTTTTTT
-	TRBV6-6	-	TRBJ2-6	CASSYSAGSGANVLTF	TGTGCCAGCAGTTACTCAGCAGGGTCCGGGGCCAACGTCCTGACTTTC
-	TRBV6-5	-	TRBJ2-1	CASSWATGGPFNEQFF	TGTGCCAGCAGTTGGGCTACTGGGGGCCCCTTCAATGAGCAGTTCTTC
-	TRBV2	-	TRBJ2-7	CASSEAQVHASEQYF	TGTGCCAGCAGTGAAGCGCAAGTTCACGCCAGCGAGCAGTACTTC
-	TRBV14	-	TRBJ2-7	CASSQDAGYFTGKDPEQYF	TGTGCCAGCAGCCAAGATGCGGGTTATTTTACCGGGAAGGACCCCGAGCAGTACTTC
-	TRBV30	-	TRBJ2-7	CAWSLSSQGVHEQYF	TGTGCCTGGAGTTTGAGTAGTCAGGGTGTCCACGAGCAGTACTTC
-	TRBV29-1	TRBD2	TRBJ2-3	CSARTSGSADTQYF	TGCAGCGCTAGGACTAGCGGGAGCGCAGATACGCAGTATTTT
few	TRBV11-2	-	TRBJ2-7	CASSLVYEQYF	TGTGCCAGCAGCTTAGTTTACGAGCAGTACTTC
-	TRBV5-1	-	TRBJ2-6	CASSPEPWGANVLTF	TGCGCCAGCAGCCCCGAACCTTGGGGGGCCAACGTCCTGACTTTC
few	TRBV5-1	-	TRBJ1-2	CASSLGTQGYTF	TGCGCCAGCAGCTTGGGGACACAAGGCTACACCTTC
once	TRBV6-1	-	TRBJ2-5	CASSPRAVQETQYF	TGTGCCAGCAGTCCTCGGGCCGTCCAAGAGACCCAGTACTTC
-	TRBV19	TRBD2	TRBJ2-7	CASSIRREGEQYF	TGTGCCAGTAGTATCAGGAGGGAGGGCGAGCAGTACTTC